A single sample gave rise to the 25 T cell receptor beta chains below, sequenced in a study of cytomegalovirus exposure and HLA in healthy donors. PCR employed 60 Vbeta and 13 Jbeta primers. Profiling relied on immunoSEQ multiplex PCR, and the TCRdb table lists in-frame clones only, not all of them. The profile shows fewer than 150,000 clones, about 76% of them singletons. The sample consisted of PBMCs. These receptor sequences come from a man in his 60s in good health and CMV-seropositive.

The rearrangement uses TRBV18 and TRBJ2-5; D possibly corresponds to TRBD1 (5 bases). Germline V gene data show CDR1 as KGHSH and CDR2 as LQKENI. The CDR3 length is 14 residues. V lost 3 bases and J 5 bases, leaving 13 bases between the germline ends. CDR3 loop: CASSPTNSGETQYF. CDR3 DNA: TGTGCCAGCTCACCCACCAACTCAGGGGAGACCCAGTACTTC.

The chain recombines TRBV6-5 with TRBJ2-5; perhaps TRBD1 as D (5 bases). Germline CDR1 reads MNHEY; CDR2 reads SVGAGI. This CDR3 has 14 residues. V was clipped by 5 bases and J by 6 bases, with 16 bases between them. The chain's CDR3 is CASSQEAGRQTQYF. The CDR3 region has the DNA TGTGCCAGCAGTCAAGAGGCAGGGCGGCAGACCCAGTACTTC.

The chain joins TRBV6-5 to TRBJ1-2; possibly TRBD1 for D (6 bases). V lost 2 bases and J 7 bases, leaving 11 bases between the germline ends. The CDR3 covers 13 residues. Germline loops: CDR1 MNHEY, CDR2 SVGAGI. CDR3 protein: CASSYRIGGGYTF. In DNA, the CDR3 is TGTGCCAGCAGTTACCGAATAGGGGGTGGCTACACCTTC.

A word on this clone: The sample contains more than one DNA sequence encoding this CDR3. The genes are TRBV7-2 and TRBJ1-2; D uncertain. Trimming took off 4 bases at V and 2 bases at J, with 11 bases between the two ends. This CDR3 is 14 amino acids long. CDR1 SGHTA and CDR2 FQGNSA come from the germline V gene. This chain's CDR3 is CASSSPGWNYGYTF. The CDR3 nucleotides read TGTGCCAGCAGCTCCCCGGGATGGAACTATGGCTACACCTTC.

This rearrangement joins TRBV7-8 to TRBJ1-2, with D unresolved. This CDR3 is 15 amino acids long. V lost 4 bases and J lost 0, with 12 bases in between. Looked up from germline, CDR1 is SGHVS and CDR2 is FQNEAQ. The CDR3 protein is CASSSLRGTNYGYTF. CDR3 DNA: TGTGCCAGCAGCTCCCTTCGAGGGACTAACTATGGCTACACCTTC.

The chain couples TRBV9 to TRBJ1-6; 8 positions match TRBD1. The CDR3 has 17 residues. CDR1 and CDR2 (germline): SGDLS, YYNGEE. Trimming cost V 4 bases and J 9 bases; bases outside gene matches: 15. CDR3 nucleotides: TGTGCCAGCAGCCCCCGTAGTGTGGACAGGGAGGGTTCACCCCTCCACTTT. Its protein product is CASSPRSVDREGSPLHF.

The CDR3 coding sequence is TGTGCCAGCAGCTTTGGGGGCGGGGGATCGGCATTTGGTGAAAAACTGTTTTTT. This codes for CASSFGGGGSAFGEKLFF. The V call is TRBV7-6, the J call TRBJ1-4; D might be TRBD1 (6 bases). V was shortened by 3 bases and J by 7 bases, with 24 bases between the two germline ends. Germline-derived CDR1 and CDR2 are SGHVS and FNYEAQ. The CDR3 consists of 18 residues.

The rearrangement uses TRBV10-2 and TRBJ2-3, with 8 bases fitting TRBD2. CDR3 length: 14 amino acids. The V and J ends lost 7 bases and 3 bases, in that order; junction bases with no gene match: 6. The V gene's germline CDR1 is WSHSY and CDR2 SAAADI. CDR3: CASKLAVVTDTQYF. The CDR3 nucleotides read TGCGCCAGCAAACTAGCGGTCGTGACAGATACGCAGTATTTT.

The V call is TRBV28, the J call TRBJ2-7, with D unresolved. The V end was cut by 5 bases, the J end by 1 base, with 6 bases between. Per germline, CDR1 MDHEN and CDR2 SYDVKM. CDR3 length: 12 amino acids. CDR3 loop: CASSRVSYEQYF. DNA of the CDR3: TGTGCCAGCAGTCGGGTTTCCTACGAGCAGTACTTC.

V usage is TRBV5-1 and J usage is TRBJ1-1; D is undetermined. There are 16 residues in the CDR3. V lost 0 bases to trimming and J lost 0 bases, with 12 bases between them. Germline CDR1 and CDR2: SGHRS and YFSETQ. CDR3 in DNA: TGCGCCAGCAGCTTGGGGCAGAACGTAATGAACACTGAAGCTTTCTTT. Amino acids: CASSLGQNVMNTEAFF.

In DNA form, the CDR3 reads TGTGCCAGCAGCTCGAGAGGGTCACACAATGAGCAGTTCTTC. Translation: CASSSRGSHNEQFF. The V gene is TRBV5-4, the J gene TRBJ2-1; tentative D call: TRBD2 (5 bases). CDR3 length equals 14 residues. CDR1 and CDR2 (germline): SGHNT, YYREEE (reference sequence). V dropped 3 bases and J dropped 5 bases, with 12 bases sitting between them.

The rearrangement uses TRBV7-9 and TRBJ2-7; 7 bases map to TRBD2. Germline V gene lookup returns CDR1 SEHNR and CDR2 FQNEAQ (reference sequence). The V and J ends lost 5 bases and 2 bases, in that order; junction bases with no gene match: 12. The CDR3 totals 16 residues. The CDR3 DNA follows: TGTGCCAGCAGCCCACGGGCGGGGCTAGCGGCCTACGAGCAGTACTTC. It encodes CASSPRAGLAAYEQYF.

CDR3 sequence (DNA): TGTGCCAGCAGTCCCTACCGAGCGTACTCTGGAAACACCATATATTTT. This encodes CASSPYRAYSGNTIYF. This chain joins TRBV28 and TRBJ1-3, with unresolved D. The CDR3 is 16 residues long. V lost 5 bases and J 0 bases, leaving 14 bases between the germline ends. CDR1 and CDR2 (germline): MDHEN, SYDVKM.

V is TRBV19 and J is TRBJ1-5; the match to TRBD1 covers 8 bases. The germline gives CDR1 LNHDA, CDR2 SQIVND (reference sequence). This CDR3 has 16 amino acids. The trim removed 3 bases at V and 7 bases at J, leaving 11 bases unmatched. CDR3 protein: CASSIRTGQSIQPQHF. CDR3 nucleotide sequence: TGTGCCAGTAGTATCCGGACAGGGCAATCGATCCAGCCCCAGCATTTT. The entire variable domain, with the rest obtained from reference TRBV19 and TRBJ1-5, is as follows: DGGITQSPKYLFRKEGQNVTLSCEQNLNHDAMYWYRQDPGQGLRLIYYSQIVNDFQKGDIAEGYSVSREKKESFPLTVTSAQKNPTAFYLCASSIRTGQSIQPQHFGDGTRLSIL.

The CDR3 DNA follows: TGTGCCAGCAGTGAAGTTTATGGGACAGACTATGGCTACACCTTC. Translation gives CASSEVYGTDYGYTF. This rearrangement joins TRBV2 to TRBJ1-2; TRBD1 matches 7 bases. Trimming took 1 base from V and 3 from J; bases not matched to a gene: 5. Germline CDR1 reads SNHLY; CDR2 reads FYNNEI. The CDR3 covers 15 residues.

The sample holds a few counts of this clone. V is TRBV7-9 and J is TRBJ1-2; 8 bases are a match to TRBD1. There are 17 residues in the CDR3. V lost 0 bases to trimming and J lost 8 bases; unmatched junction nucleotides: 14. Germline V gene sequence: CDR1 SEHNR, CDR2 FQNEAQ (reference sequence). CDR3: CASSLARAGQGVYGYTF. CDR3 DNA: TGTGCCAGCAGCTTAGCCCGGGCTGGACAGGGAGTTTACGGCTACACCTTC.

CDR3: CASYQGAGEKLFF. The CDR3 coding sequence is TGTGCCAGCTATCAGGGGGCTGGCGAAAAACTGTTTTTT. J is TRBJ1-4 and V is TRBV6-6, with 8 bases matching TRBD1. V was pared by 8 bases and J by 8 bases, with 7 bases of the junction left unmatched. This CDR3 contains 13 residues. Germline V gene sequence: CDR1 MNHNY, CDR2 SVGAGI (reference sequence).

This chain links TRBV5-1 with TRBJ2-7; 7 positions agree with TRBD2. V shed 4 bases and J 5 bases; nucleotides not matched to a gene: 9. CDR3 length equals 14 residues. Germline V gene sequence: CDR1 SGHRS, CDR2 YFSETQ. The CDR3: CASSTGEGIHEQYF. The CDR3 nucleotides are TGCGCCAGCAGCACCGGGGAGGGGATCCACGAGCAGTACTTC.

The chain links TRBV11-2 to TRBJ2-2, with D hard to call. The CDR3 totals 14 residues. With 5 bases removed from V and 5 bases from J, the gap between germline ends came to 12 bases. CDR1 and CDR2 from the germline V gene are SGHAT and FQNNGV. CDR3 sequence (DNA): TGTGCCAGCAGCCTGACCCTAGGAACCGGGGAGCTGTTTTTT. Amino acid sequence: CASSLTLGTGELFF.

Only one count was recorded for this clone. The chain links TRBV23-1 to TRBJ2-3, with D maybe TRBD2 (6 bases). TRBV23-1 is an ORF, and what it does is uncertain. The CDR3 consists of 13 residues. V gave up 4 bases and J gave up 1 base, with 6 bases separating them. This chain's CDR3 is CASSRGGTDTQYF. CDR3 coding DNA: TGCGCCAGCAGTCGCGGGGGCACAGATACGCAGTATTTT.

The gene calls are TRBV7-8 and TRBJ2-7; unclear D gene. Germline V gene lookup returns CDR1 SGHVS and CDR2 FQNEAQ. Trimming cost V 5 bases and J 3 bases, with 11 bases left between them. CDR3 size: 13 residues. DNA for the CDR3: TGTGCCAGCAGCCCTCGGGTGTTCTACGAGCAGTACTTC. It is translated as CASSPRVFYEQYF. The entire variable domain, with the rest obtained from reference TRBV7-8 and TRBJ2-7, is as follows: GAGVSQSPRYKVAKRGQDVALRCDPISGHVSLFWYQQALGQGPEFLTYFQNEAQLDKSGLPSDRFFAERPEGSVSTLKIQRTQQEDSAVYLCASSPRVFYEQYFGPGTRLTVT.

V usage is TRBV5-5 and J usage is TRBJ1-1; D is undetermined. V shed 0 bases and J shed 2 bases, with 5 bases lying between them. Germline V CDR1 and CDR2: SGHKS, YYEKEE (reference sequence). This CDR3 contains 13 residues. For the CDR3, the DNA is TGTGCCAGCAGCTTGGCAGATAACACTGAAGCTTTCTTT. As protein: CASSLADNTEAFF. Filled out from reference TRBV5-5 and TRBJ1-1, the complete variable domain reads DAGVTQSPTHLIKTRGQQVTLRCSPISGHKSVSWYQQVLGQGPQFIFQYYEKEERGRGNFPDRFSARQFPNYSSELNVNALLLGDSALYLCASSLADNTEAFFGQGTRLTVV.

V and J are TRBV29-1 and TRBJ2-1; 8 nucleotides match TRBD2. This CDR3 region has 14 residues. CDR1 SQVTM and CDR2 ANQGSEA come from the germline V gene. J lost 7 bases, V lost 5 bases, and 10 bases had no gene match. CDR3 DNA: TGCAGCGTTTATATGAGCGGGAGCTGGAATGAGCAGTTCTTC. This codes for CSVYMSGSWNEQFF.

This clone was seen only once. The V gene is TRBV30, the J gene TRBJ1-1, with 7 bases that match TRBD1. V trimming: 0 bases; J trimming: 4 bases; junction bases outside the gene matches: 2. Germline CDR1 GTSNPN, CDR2 SVGIG (reference sequence). The CDR3 loop spans 13 amino acids. CDR3: CAWSVGDSTEAFF. CDR3 in DNA: TGTGCCTGGAGTGTAGGGGACAGCACTGAAGCTTTCTTT.

The chain links TRBV5-1 to TRBJ1-1; D uncertain. This CDR3 comprises 14 residues. CDR1 is SGHRS, CDR2 YFSETQ, per germline. Between the trimmed V and J ends, which lost 0 bases and 8 bases, there was a span of 14 bases. The DNA for the CDR3 is TGCGCCAGCAGCTTGGATGTTTCGAGAGGGGAAGCTTTCTTT. This gives the protein CASSLDVSRGEAFF.